The next 13 T cell receptor beta chains were all read from a single sample in a study of cytomegalovirus exposure and HLA in healthy donors. PCR was performed using 60 Vbeta and 13 Jbeta primers. TCRdb keeps only in-frame clones here, not all; method: immunoSEQ multiplex PCR. The sample holds about 76,000 clones, more than 65% seen once. Sequencing was done on a sample of PBMCs. The receptors come from a woman aged 40 to 50 in good health and CMV-seropositive.

The chain uses TRBV5-6 and TRBJ1-1; tentative D call: TRBD1 (5 bases). Per the germline V gene, CDR1 is SGHDT and CDR2 is YYEEEE. V lost 0 bases and J lost 11, with 20 bases in between. The CDR3 spans 15 residues. The chain's CDR3 is CASSLEKGPLMCAFF. CDR3 DNA sequence: TGTGCCAGCAGCTTGGAAAAGGGGCCTTTGATGTGTGCTTTCTTT.

The V and J genes are TRBV4-3 and TRBJ2-7; D ambiguous. This CDR3 contains 13 residues. The V gene lost 0 bases and the J gene lost 2 bases, with 5 bases spanning the gap. Germline loops: CDR1 LGHNA, CDR2 YSLEER. The CDR3 protein is CASSQDVTYEQYF. CDR3 nucleotide sequence: TGCGCCAGCAGCCAAGATGTCACCTACGAGCAGTACTTC.

By share, this clone ranks as medium-sized. This rearrangement joins TRBV2 to TRBJ1-2, with D possibly TRBD1 on 6 matching bases. V was trimmed by 10 bases and J by 4 bases, leaving 13 bases between them. The CDR3 extends over 12 amino acids. Germline V gene data show CDR1 as SNHLY and CDR2 as FYNNEI. Here the CDR3 DNA reads TGTGCCACACAGGGAGCTACCTATGGCTACACCTTC. It translates to CATQGATYGYTF.

This clone came up once. The rearrangement links TRBV28 to TRBJ1-2, with 8 bases aligning to TRBD1. CDR3 length equals 17 residues. Germline trimming cut 3 bases from V and 3 bases from J; bases unmatched to any gene: 12. From germline, CDR1 is MDHEN and CDR2 SYDVKM. The CDR3 here is CASSLGGGGTGHYGYTF. CDR3 DNA sequence: TGTGCCAGCAGTTTGGGGGGGGGAGGGACAGGTCACTATGGCTACACCTTC.

The chain couples TRBV30 to TRBJ2-2, with 9 bases lining up with TRBD1. The V segment lost 5 bases and the J segment 1 base; nucleotides outside the gene matches: 2. This CDR3 has 14 amino acids. Germline loops: CDR1 GTSNPN, CDR2 SVGIG (reference sequence). The CDR3 nucleotides are TGTGCCTGGCAGGGACAGGGGAACACCGGGGAGCTGTTTTTT. Its translation is CAWQGQGNTGELFF. Drawing the rest from reference TRBV30 and TRBJ2-2, the complete variable domain is SQTIHQWPATLVQPVGSPLSLECTVEGTSNPNLYWYRQAAGRGLQLLFYSVGIGQISSEVPQNLSASRPQDRQFILSSKKLLLSDSGFYLCAWQGQGNTGELFFGEGSRLTVL.

The table lists this clone with a count of one. The chain combines TRBV7-2 with TRBJ1-5; D remains unclear. Germline lookup yields CDR1 SGHTA and CDR2 FQGNSA. V was shortened by 3 bases and J by 0 bases, with 6 bases between the two germline ends. CDR3 length equals 14 residues. CDR3: CASSFEVSNQPQHF. The CDR3, as DNA: TGTGCCAGCAGCTTTGAGGTTAGCAATCAGCCCCAGCATTTT.

A few counts support this clone. This rearrangement joins TRBV7-8 to TRBJ1-1; no firm D call. This CDR3 is 13 amino acids long. Trimming cost V 5 bases and J 0 bases, with 7 bases left between them. CDR1 and CDR2 from the germline V gene are SGHVS and FQNEAQ. CDR3 nucleotide sequence: TGTGCCAGCAGCCCAACGGTGAACACTGAAGCTTTCTTT. It specifies CASSPTVNTEAFF. Looking up the rest from reference TRBV7-8 and TRBJ1-1 gives the full variable domain: GAGVSQSPRYKVAKRGQDVALRCDPISGHVSLFWYQQALGQGPEFLTYFQNEAQLDKSGLPSDRFFAERPEGSVSTLKIQRTQQEDSAVYLCASSPTVNTEAFFGQGTRLTVV.

The J gene is TRBJ2-3, the V gene TRBV7-2; D unclear. Looked up from germline, CDR1 is SGHTA and CDR2 is FQGNSA. Trimming took 5 bases from V and 3 from J, leaving 9 bases between them. This CDR3 comprises 13 residues. This CDR3 reads CASSPSATDTQYF. In DNA, the CDR3 is TGTGCCAGCAGCCCATCCGCGACAGATACGCAGTATTTT.

This rearrangement joins TRBV28 to TRBJ2-2, with no clear D. The germline V and J ends were trimmed by 4 bases and 4 bases, with 7 bases remaining between them. Germline V CDR1 and CDR2: MDHEN, SYDVKM. This CDR3 comprises 13 residues. The CDR3 DNA follows: TGTGCCAGCAGTTCCTCAGGCACCGGGGAGCTGTTTTTT. Its protein is CASSSSGTGELFF.

J is TRBJ1-4 and V is TRBV18; 7 bases fit TRBD1. This CDR3 region has 15 residues. CDR1 and CDR2 from the germline V gene are KGHSH and LQKENI. With 6 bases clipped from V and 6 bases from J, the junction kept 10 bases outside the gene matches. DNA of the CDR3: TGTGCCAGCTCCCTTCGACAGGGTTTGGATGAAAAACTGTTTTTT. It encodes CASSLRQGLDEKLFF.

This clone turned up a few times. The chain employs TRBV10-3 and TRBJ2-7; possible D gene TRBD1, 5 bases. V lost 3 bases and J lost 5, with 8 bases in between. From germline, CDR1 is ENHRY and CDR2 SYGVKD. The CDR3 covers 12 residues. This CDR3 is CAISDSGNEQYF. The CDR3 DNA follows: TGTGCCATCAGTGACTCAGGGAACGAGCAGTACTTC.

The J gene is TRBJ2-1, the V gene TRBV5-4; tentatively, D is TRBD1 (5 bases). Per germline, CDR1 SGHNT and CDR2 YYREEE (reference sequence). The CDR3 loop spans 14 amino acids. V dropped 4 bases and J dropped 8 bases, with 16 bases sitting between them. CDR3 loop: CASSIWGAVHEQFF. CDR3 nucleotide sequence: TGTGCCAGCAGCATCTGGGGCGCGGTCCATGAGCAGTTCTTC.

In this sample, this clone turned up a few times. The chain has TRBV5-1 and TRBJ1-1; perhaps TRBD1 as D (5 bases). Germline V gives CDR1 SGHRS, CDR2 YFSETQ. The germline V and J ends were trimmed by 3 bases and 5 bases, with 14 bases remaining between them. The CDR3 consists of 14 residues. Here the CDR3 reads CASSSRPGGTEAFF. DNA of the CDR3: TGCGCCAGCAGCTCCCGGCCGGGGGGAACTGAAGCTTTCTTT.